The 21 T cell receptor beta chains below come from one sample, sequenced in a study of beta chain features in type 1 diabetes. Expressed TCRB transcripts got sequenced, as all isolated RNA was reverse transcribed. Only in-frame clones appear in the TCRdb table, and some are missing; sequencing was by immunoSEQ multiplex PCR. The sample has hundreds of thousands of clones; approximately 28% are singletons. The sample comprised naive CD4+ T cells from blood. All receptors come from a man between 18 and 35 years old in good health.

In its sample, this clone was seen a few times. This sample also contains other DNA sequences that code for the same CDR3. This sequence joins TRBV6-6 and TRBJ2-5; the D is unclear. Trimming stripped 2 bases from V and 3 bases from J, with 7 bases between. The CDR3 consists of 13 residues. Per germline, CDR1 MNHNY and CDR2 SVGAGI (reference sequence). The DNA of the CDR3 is TGTGCCAGCAGTTACGCGGCCGAAGAGACCCAGTACTTC. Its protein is CASSYAAEETQYF.

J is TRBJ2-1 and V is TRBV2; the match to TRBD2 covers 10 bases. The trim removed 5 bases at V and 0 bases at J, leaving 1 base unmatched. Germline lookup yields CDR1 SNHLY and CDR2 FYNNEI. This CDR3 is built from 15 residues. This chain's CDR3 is CASSWTSGSYNEQFF. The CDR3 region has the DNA TGTGCCAGCAGTTGGACTAGCGGCTCCTACAATGAGCAGTTCTTC.

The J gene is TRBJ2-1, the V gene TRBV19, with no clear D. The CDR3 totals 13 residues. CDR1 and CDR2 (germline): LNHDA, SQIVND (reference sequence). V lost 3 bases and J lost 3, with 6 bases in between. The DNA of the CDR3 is TGTGCCAGTAGTATTCGCAGCTACAATGAGCAGTTCTTC. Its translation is CASSIRSYNEQFF.

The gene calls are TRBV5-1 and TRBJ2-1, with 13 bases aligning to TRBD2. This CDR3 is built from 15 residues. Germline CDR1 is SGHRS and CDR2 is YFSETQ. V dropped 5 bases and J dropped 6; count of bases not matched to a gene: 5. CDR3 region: CASSPGTSGANEQFF. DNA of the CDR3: TGCGCCAGCAGTCCTGGGACTAGCGGGGCCAATGAGCAGTTCTTC.

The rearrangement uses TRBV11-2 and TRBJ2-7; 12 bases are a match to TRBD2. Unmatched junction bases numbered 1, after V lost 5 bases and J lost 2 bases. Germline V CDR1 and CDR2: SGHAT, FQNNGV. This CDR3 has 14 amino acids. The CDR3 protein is CASSRLAGAYEQYF. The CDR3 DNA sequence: TGTGCCAGCAGCCGACTAGCGGGAGCCTACGAGCAGTACTTC.

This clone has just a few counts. CDR3 sequence: CAWSLRLSYNEQFF. The CDR3 nucleotides are TGTGCCTGGAGTCTTCGACTCAGTTACAATGAGCAGTTCTTC. This chain links TRBV30 with TRBJ2-1; no clear D. This CDR3 is built from 14 residues. Trimming stripped 2 bases from V and 4 bases from J, with 12 bases between. Germline V gene sequence: CDR1 GTSNPN, CDR2 SVGIG (reference sequence). The complete variable domain, with remaining parts taken from reference TRBV30 and TRBJ2-1, reads SQTIHQWPATLVQPVGSPLSLECTVEGTSNPNLYWYRQAAGRGLQLLFYSVGIGQISSEVPQNLSASRPQDRQFILSSKKLLLSDSGFYLCAWSLRLSYNEQFFGPGTRLTVL.

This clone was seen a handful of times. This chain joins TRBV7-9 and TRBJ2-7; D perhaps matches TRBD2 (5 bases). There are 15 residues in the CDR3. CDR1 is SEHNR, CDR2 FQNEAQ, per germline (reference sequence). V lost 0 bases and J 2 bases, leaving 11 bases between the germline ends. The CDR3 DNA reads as TGTGCCAGCAGCTTAGCGCTAGAGGGAACCTACGAGCAGTACTTC. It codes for CASSLALEGTYEQYF.

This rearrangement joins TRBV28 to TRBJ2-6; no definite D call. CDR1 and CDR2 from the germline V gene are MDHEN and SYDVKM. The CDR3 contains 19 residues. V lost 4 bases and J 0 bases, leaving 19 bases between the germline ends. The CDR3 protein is CASSSAFASIYSGANVLTF. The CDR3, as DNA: TGTGCCAGCAGTTCGGCCTTTGCGTCTATCTACTCTGGGGCCAACGTCCTGACTTTC.

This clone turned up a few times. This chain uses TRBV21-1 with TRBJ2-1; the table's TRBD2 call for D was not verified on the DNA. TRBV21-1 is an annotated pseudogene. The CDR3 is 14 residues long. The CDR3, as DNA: TGTGCCAGCAGCAGAGCGGGAGGGCCCAATGAGCAGTTCTTC. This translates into CASSRAGGPNEQFF.

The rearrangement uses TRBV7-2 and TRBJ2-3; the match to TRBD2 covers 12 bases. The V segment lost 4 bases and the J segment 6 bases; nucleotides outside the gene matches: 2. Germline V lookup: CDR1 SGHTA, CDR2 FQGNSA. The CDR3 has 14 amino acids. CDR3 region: CASSWTSGTDTQYF. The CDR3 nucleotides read TGTGCCAGCAGCTGGACTAGCGGGACGGATACGCAGTATTTT.

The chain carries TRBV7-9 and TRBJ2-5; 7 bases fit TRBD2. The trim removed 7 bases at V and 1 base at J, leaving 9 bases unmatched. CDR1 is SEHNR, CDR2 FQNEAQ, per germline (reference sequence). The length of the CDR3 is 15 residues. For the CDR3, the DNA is TGTGCCAGCACCACACACGCTAGCGGCCAAGAGACCCAGTACTTC. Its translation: CASTTHASGQETQYF.

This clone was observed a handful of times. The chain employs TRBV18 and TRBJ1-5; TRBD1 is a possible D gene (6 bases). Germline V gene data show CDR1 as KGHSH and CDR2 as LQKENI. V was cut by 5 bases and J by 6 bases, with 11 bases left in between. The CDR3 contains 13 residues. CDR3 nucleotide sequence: TGTGCCAGCTCATCTCAGGGGACTCAGCCCCAGCATTTT. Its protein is CASSSQGTQPQHF.

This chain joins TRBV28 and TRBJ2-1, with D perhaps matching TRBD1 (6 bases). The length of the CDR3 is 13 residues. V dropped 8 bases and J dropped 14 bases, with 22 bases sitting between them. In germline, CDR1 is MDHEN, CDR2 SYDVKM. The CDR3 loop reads CASGNRDRRVKFF. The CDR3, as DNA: TGTGCCAGCGGAAACAGGGATCGGAGAGTCAAGTTCTTC. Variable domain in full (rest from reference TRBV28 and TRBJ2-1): DVKVTQSSRYLVKRTGEKVFLECVQDMDHENMFWYRQDPGLGLRLIYFSYDVKMKEKGDIPEGYSVSREKKERFSLILESASTNQTSMYLCASGNRDRRVKFFGPGTRLTVL.

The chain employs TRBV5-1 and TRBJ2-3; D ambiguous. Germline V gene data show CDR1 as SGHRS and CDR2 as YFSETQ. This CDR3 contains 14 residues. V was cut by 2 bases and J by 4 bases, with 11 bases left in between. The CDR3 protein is CASSFGSWADTQYF. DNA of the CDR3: TGCGCCAGCAGCTTTGGTAGTTGGGCAGATACGCAGTATTTT.

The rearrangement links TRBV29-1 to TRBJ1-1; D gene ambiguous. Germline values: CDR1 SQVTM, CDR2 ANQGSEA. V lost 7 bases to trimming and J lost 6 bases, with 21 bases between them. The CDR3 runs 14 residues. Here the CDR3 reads CSADLSTTAPEAFF. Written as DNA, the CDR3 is TGCAGCGCCGATTTGAGTACTACAGCCCCTGAAGCTTTCTTT.

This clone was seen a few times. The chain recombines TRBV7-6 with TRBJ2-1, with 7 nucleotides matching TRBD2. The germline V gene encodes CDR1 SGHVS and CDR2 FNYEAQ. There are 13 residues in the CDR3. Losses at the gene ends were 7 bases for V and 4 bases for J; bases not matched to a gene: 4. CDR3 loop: CASKPSGYNEQFF. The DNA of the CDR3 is TGTGCCAGCAAGCCTAGCGGATACAATGAGCAGTTCTTC.

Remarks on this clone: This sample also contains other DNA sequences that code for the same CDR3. CDR3 residues: CASSPDTNTGELFF. CDR3 bases: TGCGCCAGCAGCCCGGACACGAACACCGGGGAGCTGTTTTTT. The chain joins TRBV5-1 to TRBJ2-2, with TRBD1 as a possible D gene (5 bases). CDR1 and CDR2 from the germline V gene are SGHRS and YFSETQ. CDR3 size: 14 residues. V dropped 4 bases and J dropped 0 bases, with 7 bases sitting between them.

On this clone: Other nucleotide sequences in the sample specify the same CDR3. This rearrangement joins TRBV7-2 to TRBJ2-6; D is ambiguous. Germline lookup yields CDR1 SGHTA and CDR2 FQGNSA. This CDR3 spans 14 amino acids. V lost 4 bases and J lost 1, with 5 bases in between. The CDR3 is CASSSQSGANVLTF. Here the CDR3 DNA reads TGTGCCAGCAGCTCGCAATCTGGGGCCAACGTCCTGACTTTC.

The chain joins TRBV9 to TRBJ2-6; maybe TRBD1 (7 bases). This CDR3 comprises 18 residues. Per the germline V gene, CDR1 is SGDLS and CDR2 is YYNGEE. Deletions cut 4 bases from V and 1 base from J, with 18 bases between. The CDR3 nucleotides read TGTGCCAGCAGCCTGCAGGGGGGAAAGTCATCTGGGGCCAACGTCCTGACTTTC. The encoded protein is CASSLQGGKSSGANVLTF. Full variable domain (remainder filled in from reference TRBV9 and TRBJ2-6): DSGVTQTPKHLITATGQRVTLRCSPRSGDLSVYWYQQSLDQGLQFLIQYYNGEERAKGNILERFSAQQFPDLHSELNLSSLELGDSALYFCASSLQGGKSSGANVLTFGAGSRLTVL.

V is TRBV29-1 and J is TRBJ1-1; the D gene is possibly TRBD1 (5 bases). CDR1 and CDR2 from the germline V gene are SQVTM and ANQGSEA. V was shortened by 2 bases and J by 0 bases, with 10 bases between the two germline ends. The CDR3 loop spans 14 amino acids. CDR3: CSVERQLLNTEAFF. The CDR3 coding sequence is TGCAGCGTTGAAAGACAGCTTCTGAACACTGAAGCTTTCTTT.

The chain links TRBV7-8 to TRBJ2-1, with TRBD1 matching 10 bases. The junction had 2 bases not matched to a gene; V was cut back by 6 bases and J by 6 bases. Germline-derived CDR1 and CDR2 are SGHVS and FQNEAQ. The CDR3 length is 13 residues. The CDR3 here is CASRRTGGNEQFF. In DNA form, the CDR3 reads TGTGCCAGCAGACGGACAGGGGGCAATGAGCAGTTCTTC.